The 20 T cell receptor beta chains below come from one sample, sequenced in a study of cytomegalovirus exposure and HLA in healthy donors. Primers included in the PCR were 60 Vbeta and 13 Jbeta primers. Profiled with immunoSEQ multiplex PCR; TCRdb holds only in-frame clones, not every one. Of 150,000 to 200,000 clones in the sample, 84% are singletons; the top ten hold around 6%. Sequencing was carried out using PBMCs. The receptor source for this set is a man aged 50 or older in good health and CMV-seropositive.

The rearrangement links TRBV5-1 to TRBJ2-5; D might be TRBD1 (6 bases). Matching the DNA end better, TRBJ2-7 makes the J call doubtful. The CDR3 has 15 amino acids. Germline V gene lookup returns CDR1 SGHRS and CDR2 YFSETQ. In DNA form, the CDR3 reads TGCGCCAGCAGCTTGGTCCCACAGGGCTCCTACGAGCAGTACTTC. Translated: CASSLVPQGSYEQYF.

This chain connects TRBV5-1 to TRBJ1-1, with 9 bases matching TRBD1. CDR1 SGHRS and CDR2 YFSETQ come from the germline V gene. This CDR3 is built from 15 residues. V shed 1 base and J 4 bases; nucleotides not matched to a gene: 5. CDR3 coding DNA: TGCGCCAGCAGCTTGTTTTCGACAGGGGGCACTGAAGCTTTCTTT. Translated, it gives CASSLFSTGGTEAFF.

The V gene is TRBV28, the J gene TRBJ2-7, with 8 bases matching TRBD2. J gave up 6 bases and V 4 bases, and 8 bases lay outside the gene matches. The CDR3 is made up of 14 amino acids. Germline-derived CDR1 and CDR2 are MDHEN and SYDVKM. CDR3 nucleotides: TGTGCCAGCAGTTATACAGGACGGGGGGGCGAGCAGTACGTC. This sequence encodes CASSYTGRGGEQYV.

This clone was picked up a small number of times. One junction end does not reproduce the germline sequence, and a read error may be involved. In the same sample, other DNA sequences code for this CDR3. The chain carries TRBV5-5 and TRBJ1-1; 10 bases align to TRBD1. CDR1 SGHKS and CDR2 YYEKEE come from the germline V gene (reference sequence). The CDR3 contains 14 residues. CDR3 in amino acids: CASSSGQGFTEAFF. In DNA, the CDR3 is TGTGCCAGCAGCTCGGGACAGGGGTTCACTGAGGCTTTCTTT.

CDR3 coding DNA: TGTGCCAGCCAATCCGGGACTAGCGGATCCTACGAGCAGTACTTC. This codes for CASQSGTSGSYEQYF. The V call is TRBV27, the J call TRBJ2-7; TRBD2 matches at 11 bases. Per germline, CDR1 MNHEY and CDR2 SMNVEV (reference sequence). The CDR3 has 15 residues. After removal of 8 bases from V and 1 base from J, the junction contained 7 bases not matched to a gene.

The DNA for the CDR3 is TGTGCCAGCAGTATCGCTAGGGGGCGCGAGCAGTACGTC. Protein: CASSIARGREQYV. This chain connects TRBV2 to TRBJ2-7, with TRBD1 matching over 7 bases. Germline loops: CDR1 SNHLY, CDR2 FYNNEI. The trim removed 5 bases at V and 6 bases at J, leaving 7 bases unmatched. This CDR3 region has 13 residues.

This clone was picked up a small number of times. V and J are TRBV19 and TRBJ1-2; D is possibly TRBD1 (5 bases). The CDR3 has 12 amino acids. Trimming shortened V by 7 bases and J by 3 bases, and 9 bases separated the two germline ends. Germline lookup yields CDR1 LNHDA and CDR2 SQIVND (reference sequence). CDR3 sequence: CASKGTYYGYTF. CDR3 in DNA: TGTGCCAGTAAAGGGACTTACTATGGCTACACCTTC.

The CDR3 loop is CASSQPGQGKNNEQFF. DNA for the CDR3: TGCGCCAGCAGTCAACCGGGACAGGGGAAAAACAATGAGCAGTTCTTC. The chain uses TRBV23-1 and TRBJ2-1; 10 bases align to TRBD1. TRBV23-1 is filed as an ORF, its function uncertain. V lost 2 bases, J lost 5 bases, and 6 bases stayed unmatched. This CDR3 is 16 amino acids long.

V is TRBV2 and J is TRBJ1-1, with 7 bases that match TRBD1. CDR1 is SNHLY, CDR2 FYNNEI, per germline. The V segment lost 7 bases and the J segment 1 base; nucleotides outside the gene matches: 12. The CDR3 length is 16 residues. The CDR3 coding sequence is TGTGCCAGCAACCTTTATCCGGGACAGCGGAACACTGAAGCTTTCTTT. Translation gives CASNLYPGQRNTEAFF.

V is TRBV5-1 and J is TRBJ2-5, with 7 nucleotides matching TRBD1. The CDR3 runs 13 residues. CDR1 and CDR2 from the germline V gene are SGHRS and YFSETQ. Trimming removed 4 bases from V and 3 bases from J; junction bases left unmatched: 3. CDR3 in DNA: TGCGCCAGCAGCGTCCAGGGGGAAGAGACCCAGTACTTC. Its translation: CASSVQGEETQYF.

Here the CDR3 reads CASSLSPDTQYF. In DNA, the CDR3 is TGTGCCAGTAGCCTCTCCCCAGATACGCAGTATTTT. The chain joins TRBV19 to TRBJ2-3; D is unclear. V was clipped by 6 bases and J by 4 bases, with 8 bases between them. Germline V gene data show CDR1 as LNHDA and CDR2 as SQIVND (reference sequence). CDR3 length: 12 amino acids. Full variable domain (rest looked up from reference TRBV19 and TRBJ2-3): DGGITQSPKYLFRKEGQNVTLSCEQNLNHDAMYWYRQDPGQGLRLIYYSQIVNDFQKGDIAEGYSVSREKKESFPLTVTSAQKNPTAFYLCASSLSPDTQYFGPGTRLTVL.

This sequence joins TRBV19 and TRBJ2-5; 9 nucleotides align to TRBD1. The CDR3 runs 12 residues. Looked up from germline, CDR1 is LNHDA and CDR2 is SQIVND (reference sequence). After removal of 9 bases from V and 3 bases from J, the junction contained 2 bases not matched to a gene. CDR3 sequence: CASRTGEETQYF. The CDR3 nucleotides are TGTGCCAGCCGGACAGGGGAAGAGACCCAGTACTTC.

This chain links TRBV27 with TRBJ2-1, with TRBD1 identical over 9 bases. This CDR3 region has 16 residues. Unmatched junction bases numbered 10, after V lost 5 bases and J lost 5 bases. CDR1 MNHEY and CDR2 SMNVEV come from the germline V gene (reference sequence). The CDR3 loop reads CASSERTGAIHNEQFF. The CDR3 DNA sequence: TGTGCCAGCAGTGAACGGACAGGGGCTATACACAATGAGCAGTTCTTC.

The CDR3 nucleotides read TGCGCCAGCAGCCAAGCGGAGGCCCAAGAGACCCAGTACTTC. It is translated as CASSQAEAQETQYF. The V gene is TRBV4-1, the J gene TRBJ2-5, with D possibly TRBD2 on 5 matching bases. Germline-derived CDR1 and CDR2 are MGHRA and YSYEKL. Trimming removed 1 base at V and 1 base at J, with 7 bases between. This CDR3 is built from 14 residues.

V usage is TRBV7-7 and J usage is TRBJ2-2, with a weak D call TRBD2 (5 bases). This CDR3 comprises 14 residues. CDR1 is SSHAT, CDR2 FNYEAQ, per germline (reference sequence). V lost 6 bases, J lost 1 base, and 9 bases lay in between. The CDR3 DNA sequence: TGTGCCAGCAGGTTCCGGGGGAACACCGGGGAGCTGTTTTTT. Translation: CASRFRGNTGELFF. Looking up the rest from reference TRBV7-7 and TRBJ2-2 gives the full variable domain: GAGVSQSPRYKVTKRGQDVTLRCDPISSHATLYWYQQALGQGPEFLTYFNYEAQPDKSGLPSDRFSAERPEGSISTLTIQRTEQRDSAMYRCASRFRGNTGELFFGEGSRLTVL.

This chain uses TRBV2 with TRBJ2-5, with 12 nucleotides matching TRBD2. The junction had 15 bases not matched to a gene; V was cut back by 4 bases and J by 3 bases. The germline gives CDR1 SNHLY, CDR2 FYNNEI. The CDR3 totals 19 residues. This CDR3 reads CASSARGRTSGVSKETQYF. The CDR3 DNA follows: TGTGCCAGCAGTGCGCGGGGTCGGACTAGCGGGGTTTCCAAAGAGACCCAGTACTTC.

The chain combines TRBV5-1 with TRBJ2-7; D perhaps matches TRBD1 (6 bases). V was cut by 0 bases and J by 0 bases, with 10 bases left in between. The CDR3 length is 15 residues. Germline CDR1 and CDR2: SGHRS and YFSETQ. This CDR3 reads CASSLGTGSSYEQYV. CDR3 DNA sequence: TGCGCCAGCAGCTTGGGAACAGGGTCCTCCTACGAGCAGTACGTC.

This clone came up once. The chain combines TRBV19 with TRBJ1-6; D is undetermined. Trimming cost V 3 bases and J 5 bases, with 11 bases left between them. Germline V CDR1 and CDR2: LNHDA, SQIVND (reference sequence). The CDR3 totals 15 residues. CDR3 DNA sequence: TGTGCCAGTAGTATCTTCGCAGAAGATAATTCACCCCTCCACTTT. This sequence encodes CASSIFAEDNSPLHF.

The chain couples TRBV27 to TRBJ1-6, with a possible D match to TRBD1 (6 bases). This CDR3 has 16 amino acids. CDR1 MNHEY and CDR2 SMNVEV come from the germline V gene (reference sequence). V lost 7 bases and J lost 10, with 23 bases in between. CDR3 bases: TGTGCCAGCACCCCGGCCCGCCCAGGGGATGGCTCACCCCTCCACTTT. This translates into CASTPARPGDGSPLHF.

V and J are TRBV7-6 and TRBJ2-2; no firm D call. V lost 4 bases and J lost 6, with 9 bases in between. CDR3 size: 13 residues. CDR1 and CDR2 from the germline V gene are SGHVS and FNYEAQ. In nucleotides, the CDR3 is TGTGCCAGCAGCTCCCAATTTGCCGGGGAGCTGTTTTTT. This encodes CASSSQFAGELFF.